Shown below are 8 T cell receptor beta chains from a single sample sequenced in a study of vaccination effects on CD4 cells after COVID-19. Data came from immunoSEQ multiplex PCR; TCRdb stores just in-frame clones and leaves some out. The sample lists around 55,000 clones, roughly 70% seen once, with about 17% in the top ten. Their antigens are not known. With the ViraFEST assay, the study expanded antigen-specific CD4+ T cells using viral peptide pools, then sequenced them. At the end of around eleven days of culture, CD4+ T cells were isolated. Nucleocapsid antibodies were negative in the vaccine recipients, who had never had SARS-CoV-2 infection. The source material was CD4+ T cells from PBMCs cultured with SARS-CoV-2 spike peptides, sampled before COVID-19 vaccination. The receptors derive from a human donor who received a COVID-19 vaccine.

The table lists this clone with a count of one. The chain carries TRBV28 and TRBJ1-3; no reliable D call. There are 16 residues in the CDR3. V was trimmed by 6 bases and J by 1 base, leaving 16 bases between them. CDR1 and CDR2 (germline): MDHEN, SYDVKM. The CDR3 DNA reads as TGTGCCAGCAGCCCCTCCCCGGGTGGGTCTGGAAACACCATATATTTT. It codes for CASSPSPGGSGNTIYF.

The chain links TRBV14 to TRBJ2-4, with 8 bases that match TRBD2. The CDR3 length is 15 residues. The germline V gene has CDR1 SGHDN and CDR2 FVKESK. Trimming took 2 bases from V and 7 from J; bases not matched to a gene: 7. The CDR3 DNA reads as TGTGCCAGCAGCCAATATACTAGCGGCCTCAACATTCAGTACTTC. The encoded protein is CASSQYTSGLNIQYF.

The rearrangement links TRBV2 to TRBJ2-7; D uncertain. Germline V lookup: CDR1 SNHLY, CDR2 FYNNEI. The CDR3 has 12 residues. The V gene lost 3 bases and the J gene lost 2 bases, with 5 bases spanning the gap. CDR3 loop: CASSESAYEQYF. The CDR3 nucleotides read TGTGCCAGCAGTGAGTCGGCCTACGAGCAGTACTTC. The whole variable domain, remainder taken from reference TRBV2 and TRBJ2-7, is EPEVTQTPSHQVTQMGQEVILRCVPISNHLYFYWYRQILGQKVEFLVSFYNNEISEKSEIFDDQFSVERPDGSNFTLKIRSTKLEDSAMYFCASSESAYEQYFGPGTRLTVT.

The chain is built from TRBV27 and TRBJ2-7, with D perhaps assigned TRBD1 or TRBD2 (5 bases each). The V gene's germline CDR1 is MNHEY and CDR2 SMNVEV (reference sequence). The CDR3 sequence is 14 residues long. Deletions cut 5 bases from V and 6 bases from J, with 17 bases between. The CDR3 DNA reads TGTGCCAGCAGTCCGGCAGGGAGAGGTGGCGAGCAGTACTTC. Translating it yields CASSPAGRGGEQYF.

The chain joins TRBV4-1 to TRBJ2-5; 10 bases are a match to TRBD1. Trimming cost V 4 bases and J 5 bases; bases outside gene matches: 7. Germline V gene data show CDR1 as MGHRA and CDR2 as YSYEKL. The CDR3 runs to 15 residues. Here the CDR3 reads CASSLQGQGRETQYF. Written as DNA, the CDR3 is TGCGCCAGCAGCCTCCAGGGACAGGGGCGTGAGACCCAGTACTTC.

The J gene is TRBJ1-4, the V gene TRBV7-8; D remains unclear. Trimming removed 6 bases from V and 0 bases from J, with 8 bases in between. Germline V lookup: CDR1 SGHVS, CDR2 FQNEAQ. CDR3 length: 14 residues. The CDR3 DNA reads TGTGCCAGCAGTGTAACTGCAACTAATGAAAAACTGTTTTTT. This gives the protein CASSVTATNEKLFF.

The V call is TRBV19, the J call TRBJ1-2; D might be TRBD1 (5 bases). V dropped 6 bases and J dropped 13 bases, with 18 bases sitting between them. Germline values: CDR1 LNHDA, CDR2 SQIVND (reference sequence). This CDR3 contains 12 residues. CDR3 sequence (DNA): TGTGCCAGTAGAGGGAAACCGACAGCCATCACCTTC. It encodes CASRGKPTAITF.

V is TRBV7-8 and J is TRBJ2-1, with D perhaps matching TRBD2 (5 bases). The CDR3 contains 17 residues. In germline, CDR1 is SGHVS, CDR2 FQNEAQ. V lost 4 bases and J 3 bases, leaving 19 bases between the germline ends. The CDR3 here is CASSSRERNTYYNEQFF. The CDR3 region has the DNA TGTGCCAGCAGCTCCCGGGAACGGAATACCTACTACAATGAGCAGTTCTTC.